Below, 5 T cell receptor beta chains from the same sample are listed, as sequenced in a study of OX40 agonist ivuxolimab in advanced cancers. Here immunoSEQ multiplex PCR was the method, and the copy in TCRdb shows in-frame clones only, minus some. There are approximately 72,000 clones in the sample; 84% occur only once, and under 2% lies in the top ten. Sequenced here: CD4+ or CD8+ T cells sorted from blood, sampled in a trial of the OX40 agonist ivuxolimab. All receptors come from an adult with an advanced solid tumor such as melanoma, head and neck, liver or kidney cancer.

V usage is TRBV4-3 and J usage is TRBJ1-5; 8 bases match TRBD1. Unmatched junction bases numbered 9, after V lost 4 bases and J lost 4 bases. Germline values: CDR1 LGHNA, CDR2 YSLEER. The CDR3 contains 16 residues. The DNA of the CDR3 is TGCGCCAGCAGCCCTAACAGGGGGACAGTTAATCAGCCCCAGCATTTT. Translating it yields CASSPNRGTVNQPQHF.

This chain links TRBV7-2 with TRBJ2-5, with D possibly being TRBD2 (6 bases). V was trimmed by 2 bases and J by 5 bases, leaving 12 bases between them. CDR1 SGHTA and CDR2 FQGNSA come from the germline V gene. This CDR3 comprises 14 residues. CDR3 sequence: CASSLPTSPETQYF. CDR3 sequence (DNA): TGTGCCAGCAGCTTACCCACTAGCCCGGAGACCCAGTACTTC.

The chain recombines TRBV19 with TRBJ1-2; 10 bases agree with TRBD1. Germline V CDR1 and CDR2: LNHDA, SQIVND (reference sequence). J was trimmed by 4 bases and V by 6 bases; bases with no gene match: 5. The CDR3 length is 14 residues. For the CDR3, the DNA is TGTGCCAGTAGGAGGACAGGGGGAATCTATGGCTACACCTTC. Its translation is CASRRTGGIYGYTF.

DNA for the CDR3: TGTGCCAGCAGTCCTCACGCCTACGAGCAGTACTTC. Translated, it gives CASSPHAYEQYF. This sequence joins TRBV28 and TRBJ2-7; D ambiguous. The CDR3 covers 12 residues. V lost 5 bases to trimming and J lost 2 bases, with 7 bases between them. Germline CDR1 is MDHEN and CDR2 is SYDVKM.

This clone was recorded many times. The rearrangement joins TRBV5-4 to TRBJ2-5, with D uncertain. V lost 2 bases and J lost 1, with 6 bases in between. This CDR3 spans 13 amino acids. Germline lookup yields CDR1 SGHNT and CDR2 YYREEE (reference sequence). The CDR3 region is CASSFDIQETQYF. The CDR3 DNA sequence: TGTGCCAGCAGCTTTGACATCCAAGAGACCCAGTACTTC.